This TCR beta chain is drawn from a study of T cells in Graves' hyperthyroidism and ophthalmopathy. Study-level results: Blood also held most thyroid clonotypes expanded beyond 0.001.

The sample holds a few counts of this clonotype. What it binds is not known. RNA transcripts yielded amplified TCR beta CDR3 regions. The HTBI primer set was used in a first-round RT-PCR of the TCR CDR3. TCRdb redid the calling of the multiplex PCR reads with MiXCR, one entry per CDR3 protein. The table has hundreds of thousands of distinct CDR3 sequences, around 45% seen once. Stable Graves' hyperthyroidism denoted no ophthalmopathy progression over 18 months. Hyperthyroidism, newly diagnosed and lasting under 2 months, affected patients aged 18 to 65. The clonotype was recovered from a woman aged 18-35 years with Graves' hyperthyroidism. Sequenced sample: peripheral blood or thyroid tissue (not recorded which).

The CDR3 here is CASSPTGQGANGYTF. The CDR3 DNA reads as TGTGCCAGCAGCCCTACGGGACAGGGGGCGAATGGCTACACCTTC. The chain couples TRBV7-9 to TRBJ1-2, with 12 bases matching TRBD1. The CDR3 has 15 amino acids. Germline V gene lookup returns CDR1 SEHNR and CDR2 FQNEAQ (reference sequence). Trimming at V came to 5 bases and at J to 6 bases, leaving 7 bases not matched to a gene. Full variable domain (remainder filled in from reference TRBV7-9 and TRBJ1-2): DTGVSQNPRHKITKRGQNVTFRCDPISEHNRLYWYRQTLGQGPEFLTYFQNEAQLEKSRLLSDRFSAERPKGSFSTLEIQRTEQGDSAMYLCASSPTGQGANGYTFGSGTRLTVV.